This T cell receptor (beta chain) is drawn from a study of T cell repertoires in cytomegalovirus infection. About the study: Matching HLA type and CMV infection were both indicated by public TCR beta signatures.

Concerning this clonotype: Its antigen is undetermined.

V lost 6 bases and J lost 8, with 20 bases in between. CDR1 MNHEY and CDR2 SMNVEV come from the germline V gene (reference sequence). The length of the CDR3 is 15 residues. TCRdb re-analysed the reads in MiXCR, keeping a single row per CDR3 protein. The sample carries some 800,000 distinct CDR3 sequences, almost 30% recorded once. Study-level findings and limits: The ex vivo response was dominated by HLA-C-restricted CMV-specific TCR beta clonotypes. Summed frequency of shared TCR beta families picked out CMV carriers who also had the relevant HLA.

This sequence was found in a human donor in good health (CMV status not recorded). Some clones in this sample may be carry-over from other donors' samples. The source was cultured CD8+ T cells from PBMCs, collected from culture after CMV antigen stimulation. The chain uses TRBV27 and TRBJ2-1; possibly TRBD2 for D (6 bases). The DNA for the CDR3 is TGTGCCAGCAGCCTAAAGGGGCGGGGTGGGGATGAGCAGTTCTTC. Protein sequence: CASSLKGRGGDEQFF.